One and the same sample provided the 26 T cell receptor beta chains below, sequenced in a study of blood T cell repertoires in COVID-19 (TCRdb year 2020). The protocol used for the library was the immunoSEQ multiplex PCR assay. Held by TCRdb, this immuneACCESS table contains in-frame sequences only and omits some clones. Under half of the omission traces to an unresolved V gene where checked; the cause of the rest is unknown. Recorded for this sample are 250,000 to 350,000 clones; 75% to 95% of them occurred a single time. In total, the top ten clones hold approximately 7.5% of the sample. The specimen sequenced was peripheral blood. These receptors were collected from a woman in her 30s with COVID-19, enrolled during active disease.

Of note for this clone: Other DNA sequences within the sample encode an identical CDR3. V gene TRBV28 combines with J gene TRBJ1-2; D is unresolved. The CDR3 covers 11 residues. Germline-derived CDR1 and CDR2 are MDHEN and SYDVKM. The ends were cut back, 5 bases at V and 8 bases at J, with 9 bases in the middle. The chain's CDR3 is CASSTPRGYTF. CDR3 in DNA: TGTGCCAGCAGTACCCCGAGGGGCTACACCTTC.

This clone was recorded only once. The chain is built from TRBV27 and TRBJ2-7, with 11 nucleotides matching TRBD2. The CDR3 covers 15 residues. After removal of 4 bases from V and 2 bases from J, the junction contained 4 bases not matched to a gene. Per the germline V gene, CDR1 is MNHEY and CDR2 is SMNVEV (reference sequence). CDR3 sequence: CASSSLAGGPYEQYF. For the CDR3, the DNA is TGTGCCAGCAGTTCCCTAGCGGGAGGCCCCTACGAGCAGTACTTC.

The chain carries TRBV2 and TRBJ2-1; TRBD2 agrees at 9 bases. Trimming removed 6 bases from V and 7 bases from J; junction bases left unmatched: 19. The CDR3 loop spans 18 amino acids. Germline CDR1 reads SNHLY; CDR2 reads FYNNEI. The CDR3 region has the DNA TGTGCCAGCAGGGGCCCAGGGGTGGCGGGAGGGTCAGTTAATGAGCAGTTCTTC. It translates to CASRGPGVAGGSVNEQFF.

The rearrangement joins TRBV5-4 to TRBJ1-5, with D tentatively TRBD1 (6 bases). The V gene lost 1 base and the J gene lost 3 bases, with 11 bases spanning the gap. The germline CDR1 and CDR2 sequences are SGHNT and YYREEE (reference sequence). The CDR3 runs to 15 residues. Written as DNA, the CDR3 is TGTGCCAGCAGCTTGTCAGGGGACTACAATCAGCCCCAGCATTTT. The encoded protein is CASSLSGDYNQPQHF.

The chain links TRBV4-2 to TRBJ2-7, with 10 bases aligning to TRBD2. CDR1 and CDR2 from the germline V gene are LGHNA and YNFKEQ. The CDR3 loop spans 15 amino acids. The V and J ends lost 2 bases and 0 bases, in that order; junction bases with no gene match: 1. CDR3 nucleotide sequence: TGTGCCAGCAGCCAAAGGACTAGCGGCTCCTACGAGCAGTACTTC. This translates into CASSQRTSGSYEQYF.

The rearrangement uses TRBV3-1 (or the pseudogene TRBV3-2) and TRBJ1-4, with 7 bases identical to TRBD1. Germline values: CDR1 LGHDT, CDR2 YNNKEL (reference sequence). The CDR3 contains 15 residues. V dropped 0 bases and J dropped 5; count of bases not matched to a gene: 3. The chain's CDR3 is CASSQEAGGNEKLFF. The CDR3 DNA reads TGTGCCAGCAGCCAAGAAGCAGGGGGGAATGAAAAACTGTTTTTT.

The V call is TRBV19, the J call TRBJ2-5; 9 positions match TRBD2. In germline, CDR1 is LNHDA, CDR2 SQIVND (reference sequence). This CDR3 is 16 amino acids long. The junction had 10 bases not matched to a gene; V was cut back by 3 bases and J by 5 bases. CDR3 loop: CASSMTASGVQETQYF. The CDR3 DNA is TGTGCCAGTAGTATGACGGCTAGCGGGGTTCAGGAGACCCAGTACTTC.

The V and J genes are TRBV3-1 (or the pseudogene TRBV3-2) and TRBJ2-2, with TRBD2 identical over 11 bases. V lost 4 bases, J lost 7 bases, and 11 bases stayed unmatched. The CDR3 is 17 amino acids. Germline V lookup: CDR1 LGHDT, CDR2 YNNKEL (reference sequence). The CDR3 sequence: CASSPSGTSGKNGELFF. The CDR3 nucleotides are TGTGCCAGCAGCCCTTCTGGGACTAGCGGAAAAAACGGGGAGCTGTTTTTT.

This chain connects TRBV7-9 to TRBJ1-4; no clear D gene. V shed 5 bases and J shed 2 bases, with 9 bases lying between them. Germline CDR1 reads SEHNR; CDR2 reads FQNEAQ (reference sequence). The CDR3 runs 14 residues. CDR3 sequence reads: CASSEVPTNEKLFF. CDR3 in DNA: TGTGCCAGCAGCGAGGTGCCGACTAATGAAAAACTGTTTTTT.

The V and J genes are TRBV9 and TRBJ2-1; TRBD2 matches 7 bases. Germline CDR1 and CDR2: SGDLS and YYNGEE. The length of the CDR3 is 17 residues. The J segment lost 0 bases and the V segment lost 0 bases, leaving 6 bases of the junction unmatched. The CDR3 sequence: CASSVEAGTFSYNEQFF. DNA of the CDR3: TGTGCCAGCAGCGTAGAAGCGGGGACCTTCTCCTACAATGAGCAGTTCTTC.

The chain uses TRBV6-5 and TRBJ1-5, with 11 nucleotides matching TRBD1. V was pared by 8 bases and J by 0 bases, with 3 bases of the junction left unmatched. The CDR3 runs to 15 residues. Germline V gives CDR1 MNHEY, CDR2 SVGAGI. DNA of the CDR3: TGTGCCAGCGGACAGGGGGCGTATAGCAATCAGCCCCAGCATTTT. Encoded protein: CASGQGAYSNQPQHF.

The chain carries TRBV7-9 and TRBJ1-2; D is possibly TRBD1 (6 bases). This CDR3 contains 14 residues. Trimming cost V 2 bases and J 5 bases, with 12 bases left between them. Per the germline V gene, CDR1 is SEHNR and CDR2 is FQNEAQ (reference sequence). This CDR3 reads CASSLSNRAYGYTF. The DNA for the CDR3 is TGTGCCAGCAGCTTAAGTAACAGGGCTTATGGCTACACCTTC.

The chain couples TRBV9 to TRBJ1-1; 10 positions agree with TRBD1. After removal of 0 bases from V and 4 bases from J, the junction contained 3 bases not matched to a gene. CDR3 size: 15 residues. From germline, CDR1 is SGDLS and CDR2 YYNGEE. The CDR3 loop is CASSVDGQGVTEAFF. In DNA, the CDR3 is TGTGCCAGCAGCGTAGATGGACAGGGGGTCACTGAAGCTTTCTTT.

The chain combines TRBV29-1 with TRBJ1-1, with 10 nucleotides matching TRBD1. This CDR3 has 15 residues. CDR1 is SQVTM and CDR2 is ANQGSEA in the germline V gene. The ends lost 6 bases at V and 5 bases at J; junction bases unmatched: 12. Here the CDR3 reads CSVQLKDRGQTEAFF. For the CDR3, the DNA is TGCAGCGTCCAATTGAAAGACAGGGGGCAGACTGAAGCTTTCTTT.

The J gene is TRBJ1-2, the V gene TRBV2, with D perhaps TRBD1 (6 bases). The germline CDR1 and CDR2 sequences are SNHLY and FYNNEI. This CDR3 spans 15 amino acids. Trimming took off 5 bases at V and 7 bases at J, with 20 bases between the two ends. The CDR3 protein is CASSPPRQGGAGYTF. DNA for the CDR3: TGTGCCAGCAGTCCCCCCCGACAAGGGGGTGCTGGCTACACCTTC.

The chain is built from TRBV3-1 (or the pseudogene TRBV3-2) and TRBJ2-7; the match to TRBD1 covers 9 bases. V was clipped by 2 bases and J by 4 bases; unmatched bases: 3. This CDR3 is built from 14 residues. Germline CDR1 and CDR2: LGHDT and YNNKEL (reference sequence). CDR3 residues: CASSQSGQGYEQYF. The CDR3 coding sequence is TGTGCCAGCAGCCAATCCGGACAGGGGTACGAGCAGTACTTC.

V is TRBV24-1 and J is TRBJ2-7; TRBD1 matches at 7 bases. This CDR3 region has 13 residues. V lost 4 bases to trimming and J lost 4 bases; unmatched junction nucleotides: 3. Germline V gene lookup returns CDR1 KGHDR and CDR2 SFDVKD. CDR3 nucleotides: TGTGCCACCAGTGACCCGACAGGGTACGAGCAGTACTTC. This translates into CATSDPTGYEQYF.

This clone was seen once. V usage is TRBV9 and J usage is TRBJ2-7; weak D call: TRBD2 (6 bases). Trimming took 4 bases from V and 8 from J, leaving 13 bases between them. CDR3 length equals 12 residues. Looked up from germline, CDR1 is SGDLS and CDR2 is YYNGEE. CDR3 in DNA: TGTGCCAGCAGCAAAGGGCGGGAACAGCAGTACTTC. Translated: CASSKGREQQYF.

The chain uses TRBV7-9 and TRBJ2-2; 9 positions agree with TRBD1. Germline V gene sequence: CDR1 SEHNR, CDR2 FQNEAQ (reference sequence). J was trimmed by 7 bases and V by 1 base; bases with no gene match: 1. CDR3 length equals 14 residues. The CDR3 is CASSLDRGHGELFF. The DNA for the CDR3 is TGTGCCAGCAGCTTAGACAGGGGGCACGGGGAGCTGTTTTTT.

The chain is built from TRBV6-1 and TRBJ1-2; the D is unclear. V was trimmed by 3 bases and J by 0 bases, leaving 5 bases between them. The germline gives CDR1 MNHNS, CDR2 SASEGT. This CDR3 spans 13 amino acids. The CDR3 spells CASSDLTNYGYTF. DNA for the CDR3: TGTGCCAGCAGTGATCTAACTAACTATGGCTACACCTTC.

The CDR3 DNA is TGCGCCAGCAGCTTGGTAACGGGTTGGGACAATGAGCAGTTCTTC. Its protein is CASSLVTGWDNEQFF. The rearrangement joins TRBV5-1 to TRBJ2-1; D remains ambiguous. Between the trimmed V and J ends, which lost 0 bases and 5 bases, there was a span of 12 bases. CDR1 and CDR2 (germline): SGHRS, YFSETQ. The CDR3 runs 15 residues.

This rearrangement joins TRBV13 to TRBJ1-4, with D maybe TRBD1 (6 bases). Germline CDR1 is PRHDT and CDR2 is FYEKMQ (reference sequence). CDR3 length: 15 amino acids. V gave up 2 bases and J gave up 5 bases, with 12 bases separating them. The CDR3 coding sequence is TGTGCCAGCAGCTTATGGGCCGACAGGAATGAAAAACTGTTTTTT. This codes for CASSLWADRNEKLFF.

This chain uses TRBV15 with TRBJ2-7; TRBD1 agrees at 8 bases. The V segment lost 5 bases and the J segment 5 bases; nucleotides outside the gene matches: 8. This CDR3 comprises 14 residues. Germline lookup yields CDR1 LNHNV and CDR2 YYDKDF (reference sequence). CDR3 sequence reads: CATSLPGGRDEQYF. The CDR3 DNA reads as TGTGCCACCAGCCTCCCAGGGGGCCGGGACGAGCAGTACTTC.

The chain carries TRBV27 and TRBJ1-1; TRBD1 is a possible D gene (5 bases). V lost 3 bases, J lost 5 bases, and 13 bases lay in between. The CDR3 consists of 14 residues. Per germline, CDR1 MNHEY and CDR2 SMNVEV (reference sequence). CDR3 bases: TGTGCCAGCAGTTTGGGGCTTTCTCAGACTGAAGCTTTCTTT. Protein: CASSLGLSQTEAFF.

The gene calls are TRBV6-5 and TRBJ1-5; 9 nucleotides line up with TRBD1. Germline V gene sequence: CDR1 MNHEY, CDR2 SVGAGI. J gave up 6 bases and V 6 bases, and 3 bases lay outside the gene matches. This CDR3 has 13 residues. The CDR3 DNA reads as TGTGCCAGCAGGGGGACAGGGACTCAGCCCCAGCATTTT. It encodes CASRGTGTQPQHF.

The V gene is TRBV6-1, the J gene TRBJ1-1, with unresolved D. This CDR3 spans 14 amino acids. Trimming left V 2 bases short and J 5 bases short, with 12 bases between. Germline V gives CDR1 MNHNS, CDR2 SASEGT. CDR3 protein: CASSELPLATEAFF. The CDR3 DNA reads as TGTGCCAGCAGTGAACTCCCACTTGCTACTGAAGCTTTCTTT.